Listed here is a single T cell receptor (beta chain). Antigen specificity is unknown. Libraries for TCR beta were made by quantitative 5'-RACE with molecular barcodes. Each CDR3 protein gets one entry after TCRdb re-called the 5' RACE reads with MiXCR. Of a few hundred thousand distinct CDR3 sequences in the sample, around 24% were seen once. This entry belongs to a study of CD8 T cells in ankylosing spondylitis. Study-wide results and caveats: Matched ankylosing spondylitis synovial fluid reportedly contained a significantly enriched population of disease-linked clones. Blood from ankylosing spondylitis patients appeared to carry a characteristic roughly eight-variant TCR beta motif. Disease-linked clones proved CD8+ and comparatively uncommon in peripheral blood.

This CDR3 comprises 15 residues. The V end was cut by 6 bases, the J end by 3 bases, with 14 bases between. The clonotype originates from a male donor with ankylosing spondylitis. This chain connects TRBV6-7 to TRBJ2-2; D gene unclear. TRBV6-7 is treated as an ORF (open reading frame) with a function not yet certain. Sequenced material: blood, either unsorted or a sorted T cell fraction (not recorded which). CDR3 nucleotides: TGTGCCAGCAGGATATCGATCGTTTACACCGGGGAGCTGTTTTTT. It yields the protein CASRISIVYTGELFF.